This entry concerns a single T cell receptor beta chain. What it binds is unknown. The sample comes from a study of T cell responses to AZD1222 COVID-19 vaccine. Study results and limitations: CD4 TCRs linked to vaccination spanned spike, dominating at 160-218 and 743-854.

The CDR3 length is 17 residues. V lost 2 bases and J lost 1; bases outside the gene matches: 6. Germline V gives CDR1 MNHNS, CDR2 SASEGT. Measured with immunoSEQ multiplex PCR; TCRdb has only the in-frame clones, and not every one. This table holds about 120,000 clones, approximately 90% found once. The sample consisted of peripheral blood, taken on day 0 of AZD1222 vaccination. The sequence derives from an adult in good health. The rearrangement links TRBV6-1 to TRBJ2-5, with TRBD2 matching over 11 bases. The DNA for the CDR3 is TGTGCCAGCAGTGAACGTCTAGCGGGGGGCACCCAAGAGACCCAGTACTTC. Protein: CASSERLAGGTQETQYF.